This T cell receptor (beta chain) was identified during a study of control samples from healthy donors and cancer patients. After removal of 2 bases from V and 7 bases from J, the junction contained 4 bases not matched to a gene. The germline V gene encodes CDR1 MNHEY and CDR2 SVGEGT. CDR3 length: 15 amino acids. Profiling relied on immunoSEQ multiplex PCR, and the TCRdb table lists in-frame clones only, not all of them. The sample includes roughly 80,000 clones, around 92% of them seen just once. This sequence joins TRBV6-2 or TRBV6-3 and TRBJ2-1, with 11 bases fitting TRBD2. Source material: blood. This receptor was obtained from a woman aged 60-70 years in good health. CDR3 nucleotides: TGTGCCAGCAGTTACCGGGCTAGCGGGAGGAATGAGCAGTTCTTC. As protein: CASSYRASGRNEQFF.